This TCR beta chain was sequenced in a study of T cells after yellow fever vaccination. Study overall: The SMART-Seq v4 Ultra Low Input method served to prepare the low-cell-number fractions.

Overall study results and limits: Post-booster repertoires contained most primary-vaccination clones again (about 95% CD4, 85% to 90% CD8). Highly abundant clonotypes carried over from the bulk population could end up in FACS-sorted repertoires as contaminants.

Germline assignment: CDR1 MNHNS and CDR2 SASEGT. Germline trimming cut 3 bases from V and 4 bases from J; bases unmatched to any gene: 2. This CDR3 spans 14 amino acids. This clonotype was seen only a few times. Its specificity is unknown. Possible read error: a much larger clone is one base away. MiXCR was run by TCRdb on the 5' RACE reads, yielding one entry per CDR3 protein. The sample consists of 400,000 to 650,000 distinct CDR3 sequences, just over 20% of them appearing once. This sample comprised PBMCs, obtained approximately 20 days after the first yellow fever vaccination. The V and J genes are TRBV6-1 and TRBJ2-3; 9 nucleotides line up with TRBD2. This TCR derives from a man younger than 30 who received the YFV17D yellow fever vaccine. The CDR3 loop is CASSDAGGPDTQYF. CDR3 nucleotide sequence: TGTGCCAGCAGTGACGCGGGGGGGCCAGATACGCAGTATTTT.